Listed here are 26 T cell receptor beta chains from one sample, sequenced in a study of T-cell reconstitution after alpha-beta-depleted transplantation in children. Unique molecular identifiers were incorporated when the TCRbeta library was constructed. Each CDR3 protein is one row after TCRdb ran MiXCR on the PCR reads. This sample yields roughly 490,000 distinct CDR3 sequences, of which roughly an eighth are seen a single time; about 15% belongs to the top ten. Here the sequenced sample was PBMCs, mostly from graft donor cells, taken 180 days after TCRalphabeta/CD19-depleted stem cell transplant. These receptors originate from a female patient aged 2 to 10 who had a stem cell transplant for aplastic anemia, so the T cells may come from the graft donor.

Many counts were recorded for this clonotype. This rearrangement joins TRBV7-8 to TRBJ2-6, with TRBD1 matching 7 bases. Germline values: CDR1 SGHVS, CDR2 FQNEAQ. Trimming at V came to 5 bases and at J to 3 bases, leaving 4 bases not matched to a gene. This CDR3 has 15 residues. The CDR3 sequence is CASSRTGVGANVLTF. CDR3 nucleotide sequence: TGTGCCAGCAGCCGAACAGGGGTTGGGGCCAACGTCCTGACTTTC.

This clonotype was seen a few times. The chain carries TRBV20-1 and TRBJ2-5, with TRBD2 matching over 9 bases. This CDR3 comprises 15 residues. V shed 2 bases and J 2 bases; nucleotides not matched to a gene: 6. Germline CDR1 DFQATT, CDR2 SNEGSKA (reference sequence). This CDR3 is CSARYSGGRQETQYF. The CDR3, as DNA: TGCAGTGCTAGATATAGCGGGGGAAGGCAAGAGACCCAGTACTTC.

This clonotype has only a few counts. The chain carries TRBV6-5 and TRBJ1-1; TRBD1 is a possible D gene (5 bases). The CDR3 covers 18 residues. Germline CDR1 is MNHEY and CDR2 is SVGAGI. The germline V and J ends were trimmed by 0 bases and 1 base, with 18 bases remaining between them. Here the CDR3 reads CASSYSTGTRYGNTEAFF. DNA of the CDR3: TGTGCCAGCAGTTACTCAACCGGGACCCGATATGGGAACACTGAAGCTTTCTTT.

The rearrangement joins TRBV29-1 to TRBJ1-1; D is unresolved. V was shortened by 2 bases and J by 6 bases, with 10 bases between the two germline ends. The CDR3 sequence is 12 residues long. From germline, CDR1 is SQVTM and CDR2 ANQGSEA. The CDR3 sequence is CSVEKGRAEAFF. The CDR3, as DNA: TGCAGCGTTGAAAAGGGAAGGGCTGAAGCTTTCTTT.

Only a few counts were recorded for this clonotype. V usage is TRBV7-2 and J usage is TRBJ1-6; weak D call: TRBD1 (5 bases). The CDR3 loop spans 14 amino acids. Trimming removed 5 bases from V and 7 bases from J, with 12 bases in between. From germline, CDR1 is SGHTA and CDR2 FQGNSA. The CDR3 reads CASSNRDPNSPLHF. The CDR3 DNA follows: TGTGCCAGCAGCAACCGGGACCCCAATTCACCCCTCCACTTT.

This clonotype was seen many times. This sequence joins TRBV29-1 and TRBJ2-1; 9 bases are shared with TRBD1. CDR3 length: 16 amino acids. Germline CDR1 is SQVTM and CDR2 is ANQGSEA. V trimming: 5 bases; J trimming: 3 bases; junction bases outside the gene matches: 11. In DNA, the CDR3 is TGCAGCGTTTGCAGGACAGGGGCACCGATCTACAATGAGCAGTTCTTC. This gives the protein CSVCRTGAPIYNEQFF.

The rearrangement joins TRBV4-1 to TRBJ2-1, with D unresolved. Trimming took 0 bases from V and 6 from J, leaving 15 bases between them. Germline values: CDR1 MGHRA, CDR2 YSYEKL. This CDR3 contains 16 residues. In DNA form, the CDR3 reads TGCGCCAGCAGCCAAGATGGACCTCCTATAAGCAATGAGCAGTTCTTC. Translation: CASSQDGPPISNEQFF.

This clonotype was counted a few times. This rearrangement joins TRBV15 to TRBJ2-7; D is possibly TRBD2 (6 bases). The CDR3 sequence is 18 residues long. V gave up 2 bases and J gave up 2 bases, with 22 bases separating them. Germline loops: CDR1 LNHNV, CDR2 YYDKDF (reference sequence). As DNA, the CDR3 is TGTGCCACCAGCAGATCTTATGCGGCGCGGGGTTTTACCTACGAGCAGTACGTC. Translated: CATSRSYAARGFTYEQYV.

The gene calls are TRBV5-1 and TRBJ1-2, with D possibly TRBD1 on 5 matching bases. The germline gives CDR1 SGHRS, CDR2 YFSETQ. The CDR3 totals 14 residues. Trimming removed 3 bases at V and 0 bases at J, with 9 bases between. CDR3 in amino acids: CASSSGGANYGYTF. CDR3 DNA: TGCGCCAGCAGCTCCGGGGGAGCTAACTATGGCTACACCTTC. The complete variable domain, with remaining parts taken from reference TRBV5-1 and TRBJ1-2, reads KAGVTQTPRYLIKTRGQQVTLSCSPISGHRSVSWYQQTPGQGLQFLFEYFSETQRNKGNFPGRFSGRQFSNSRSEMNVSTLELGDSALYLCASSSGGANYGYTFGSGTRLTVV.

The chain combines TRBV28 with TRBJ2-5; D possibly corresponds to TRBD1 (5 bases). Germline V CDR1 and CDR2: MDHEN, SYDVKM. CDR3 length: 16 residues. Trimming took 2 bases from V and 2 from J, leaving 15 bases between them. The CDR3 coding sequence is TGTGCCAGCAGTTTAAGACAGCTTAAGGTTCAAGAGACCCAGTACTTC. Its protein product is CASSLRQLKVQETQYF.

CDR3 protein: CASSMGGQLNQPQHF. In nucleotides, the CDR3 is TGTGCCAGTAGTATGGGTGGGCAGCTCAATCAGCCCCAGCATTTT. This chain uses TRBV19 with TRBJ1-5; D unresolved. Germline values: CDR1 LNHDA, CDR2 SQIVND (reference sequence). Trimming left V 3 bases short and J 3 bases short, with 12 bases between. The CDR3 covers 15 residues.

This clonotype has just a few counts. The genes are TRBV11-1 and TRBJ2-2; 7 bases align to TRBD2. The CDR3 contains 18 residues. Germline values: CDR1 SGHAT, CDR2 FQDESV (reference sequence). V gave up 3 bases and J gave up 0 bases; unmatched junction bases: 10. Written as DNA, the CDR3 is TGTGCCAGCAGCTTGAGGGGAGGGTTGGCAGCGAACACCGGGGAGCTGTTTTTT. This encodes CASSLRGGLAANTGELFF.

This chain joins TRBV11-2 and TRBJ2-7; 8 bases map to TRBD2. The CDR3 runs 15 residues. Germline V gene lookup returns CDR1 SGHAT and CDR2 FQNNGV. The junction had 4 bases not matched to a gene; V was cut back by 2 bases and J by 1 base. CDR3 protein: CASSLTGTSSYEQYV. The CDR3 region has the DNA TGTGCCAGCAGCTTAACCGGGACTAGTTCCTACGAGCAGTACGTC.

The genes are TRBV7-3 and TRBJ2-6, with 8 bases fitting TRBD1. Per germline, CDR1 SGHTA and CDR2 FQGTGA. The CDR3 runs to 15 residues. V lost 4 bases and J lost 4; bases outside the gene matches: 3. CDR3 coding DNA: TGTGCCAGCAGCTCACAGGGGGTCGGGGCCAACGTCCTGACTTTC. The encoded protein is CASSSQGVGANVLTF.

A word on this clonotype: Mismatch with germline at one junction end may stem from a read error. V gene TRBV12-3 or TRBV12-4 combines with J gene TRBJ2-5, with D maybe TRBD2 (5 bases). The length of the CDR3 is 13 residues. The CDR3 nucleotides are TGTGCCAGCAGTTTAGCGCGAGCGGAGATCCAGTACTTC. It specifies CASSLARAEIQYF.

This rearrangement joins TRBV28 to TRBJ1-1; TRBD1 is a possible D gene (5 bases). CDR1 MDHEN and CDR2 SYDVKM come from the germline V gene. This CDR3 contains 14 residues. Trimming pared 4 bases from V and 1 base from J, leaving 10 bases between. CDR3 loop: CASSSGPQNTEAFF. CDR3 nucleotides: TGTGCCAGCAGTTCAGGGCCCCAGAACACTGAAGCTTTCTTT.

V gene TRBV6-1 combines with J gene TRBJ2-2; D gene ambiguous. V lost 5 bases, J lost 4 bases, and 14 bases lay in between. The V gene's germline CDR1 is MNHNS and CDR2 SASEGT. CDR3 size: 15 residues. The CDR3 nucleotides read TGTGCCAGCAGTCCCAGGCGCCTTGGCACCGGGGAGCTGTTTTTT. Protein sequence: CASSPRRLGTGELFF.

This clonotype was seen at least ten times. The chain carries TRBV20-1 and TRBJ2-1; the match to TRBD1 covers 8 bases. The CDR3 is 13 residues long. The germline V gene has CDR1 DFQATT and CDR2 SNEGSKA (reference sequence). Trimming removed 3 bases from V and 9 bases from J; junction bases left unmatched: 7. The CDR3 bases are TGCAGTGCTAGCCTATTTACAGGGGGTGAGCAGTTCTTC. Translation gives CSASLFTGGEQFF.

The V and J genes are TRBV5-1 and TRBJ2-1; no reliable D call. This CDR3 is 15 amino acids long. Per the germline V gene, CDR1 is SGHRS and CDR2 is YFSETQ. The ends were cut back, 1 base at V and 2 bases at J, with 10 bases in the middle. The CDR3: CASSLLPETYNEQFF. The CDR3 DNA reads as TGCGCCAGCAGCTTGCTACCGGAGACCTACAATGAGCAGTTCTTC. Using reference TRBV5-1 and TRBJ2-1 for the parts outside the CDR3, the full variable domain is KAGVTQTPRYLIKTRGQQVTLSCSPISGHRSVSWYQQTPGQGLQFLFEYFSETQRNKGNFPGRFSGRQFSNSRSEMNVSTLELGDSALYLCASSLLPETYNEQFFGPGTRLTVL.

A few counts support this clonotype. This rearrangement joins TRBV11-2 to TRBJ2-1; D unresolved. The ends were cut back, 6 bases at V and 7 bases at J, with 19 bases in the middle. The germline V gene has CDR1 SGHAT and CDR2 FQNNGV. The CDR3 length is 15 residues. This CDR3 is CASRAIGLNSNEQFF. Here the CDR3 DNA reads TGTGCCAGCAGGGCCATTGGCCTAAACTCGAATGAGCAGTTCTTC.

This clonotype was found many times. The chain couples TRBV28 to TRBJ2-5; D may match TRBD1 or TRBD2 (5 bases each). Germline lookup yields CDR1 MDHEN and CDR2 SYDVKM. With 5 bases removed from V and 4 bases from J, the gap between germline ends came to 26 bases. This CDR3 is 18 amino acids long. The CDR3 DNA follows: TGTGCCAGCAGTCTAGGGGTTGAACGGCACTACGAGGGAGAGACCCAGTACTTC. Its translation is CASSLGVERHYEGETQYF.

CDR3 sequence: CASSLWDRGRHEQYF. Here the CDR3 DNA reads TGTGCCAGCAGTTTATGGGACAGGGGAAGGCACGAGCAGTACTTC. V gene TRBV28 combines with J gene TRBJ2-7; 9 positions match TRBD1. CDR1 and CDR2 (germline): MDHEN, SYDVKM. CDR3 length equals 15 residues. The trim removed 0 bases at V and 5 bases at J, leaving 5 bases unmatched.

This clonotype occurred a few times. The chain has TRBV15 and TRBJ1-3, with D possibly matching TRBD1 (5 bases). Germline CDR1 LNHNV, CDR2 YYDKDF (reference sequence). The CDR3 has 14 amino acids. V lost 3 bases, J lost 3 bases, and 9 bases lay in between. CDR3 residues: CATSRGGGGNTIYF. The CDR3 nucleotides are TGTGCCACCAGCAGGGGGGGTGGTGGAAACACCATATATTTT.

This chain uses TRBV7-3 with TRBJ2-1; 11 bases match TRBD2. The CDR3 length is 16 residues. V was clipped by 4 bases and J by 8 bases; unmatched bases: 10. Germline lookup yields CDR1 SGHTA and CDR2 FQGTGA. The CDR3 here is CASSSSTSGSSDEQFF. CDR3 coding DNA: TGTGCCAGCAGCTCCAGCACTAGCGGGAGTTCCGATGAGCAGTTCTTC.

The gene calls are TRBV28 and TRBJ2-5; a possible D gene is TRBD1 (5 bases). The CDR3 spans 16 residues. Germline V gene data show CDR1 as MDHEN and CDR2 as SYDVKM. V was pared by 0 bases and J by 0 bases, with 11 bases between. The chain's CDR3 is CASSLWAGRHQETQYF. The DNA of the CDR3 is TGTGCCAGCAGTTTATGGGCAGGGCGGCACCAAGAGACCCAGTACTTC. Using reference TRBV28 and TRBJ2-5 for the parts outside the CDR3, the full variable domain is DVKVTQSSRYLVKRTGEKVFLECVQDMDHENMFWYRQDPGLGLRLIYFSYDVKMKEKGDIPEGYSVSREKKERFSLILESASTNQTSMYLCASSLWAGRHQETQYFGPGTRLLVL.

This chain uses TRBV9 with TRBJ1-4; 12 bases agree with TRBD1. Germline-derived CDR1 and CDR2 are SGDLS and YYNGEE. The V segment lost 2 bases and the J segment 8 bases; nucleotides outside the gene matches: 4. The CDR3 is made up of 15 amino acids. This CDR3 reads CASSVDGTGGEKLFF. The DNA for the CDR3 is TGTGCCAGCAGCGTCGACGGGACAGGGGGCGAAAAACTGTTTTTT.